This passage covers 14 T cell receptor beta chains from one sample sequenced in a study of identical twins. One entry per CDR3 protein, called by TCRdb with MiXCR from the 5' RACE reads. The table includes some 230,000 distinct CDR3 sequences, 6.5% detected once. This sample was also put to use in a study of T cells expressing NK-cell markers.

Sequenced input: CD8+ T cells sorted from blood. These receptor sequences come from a woman younger than 30 in good health.

This clonotype has a handful of counts. CDR3 sequence reads: CASSPGHSNQPQHF. As DNA, the CDR3 is TGTGCCAGCAGCCCAGGTCATAGCAATCAGCCCCAGCATTTT. This chain connects TRBV5-5 to TRBJ1-5, with D unresolved. The germline V gene has CDR1 SGHKS and CDR2 YYEKEE (reference sequence). The CDR3 totals 14 residues. Trimming took 4 bases from V and 0 from J, leaving 8 bases between them.

This clonotype was detected a few times. This chain joins TRBV4-1 and TRBJ1-5; 10 bases are shared with TRBD1. V lost 3 bases, J lost 7 bases, and 9 bases stayed unmatched. Looked up from germline, CDR1 is MGHRA and CDR2 is YSYEKL. This CDR3 comprises 16 residues. This CDR3 is CASSHPEGQGNQPQHF. CDR3 in DNA: TGCGCCAGCAGCCATCCCGAGGGACAGGGGAACCAGCCCCAGCATTTT.

V is TRBV7-9 and J is TRBJ1-1, with TRBD1 as a possible D gene (5 bases). CDR3 length: 16 amino acids. V shed 5 bases and J shed 2 bases, with 18 bases lying between them. Germline-derived CDR1 and CDR2 are SEHNR and FQNEAQ (reference sequence). CDR3 nucleotides: TGTGCCAGCAGCCCTATCCGGGGGGAGAGTAACACTGAAGCTTTCTTT. It translates to CASSPIRGESNTEAFF.

J is TRBJ2-7 and V is TRBV20-1, with 10 nucleotides matching TRBD1. Germline CDR1 is DFQATT and CDR2 is SNEGSKA (reference sequence). V was clipped by 2 bases and J by 4 bases; unmatched bases: 11. The CDR3 is 16 amino acids. The CDR3 loop is CSARPSPGQGSYEQYF. The CDR3 DNA sequence: TGCAGTGCTAGACCTTCGCCGGGACAGGGGAGTTACGAGCAGTACTTC.

This clonotype has just a few counts. V and J are TRBV11-2 and TRBJ2-7, with D perhaps TRBD2 (6 bases). The CDR3 runs to 15 residues. With 5 bases removed from V and 3 bases from J, the gap between germline ends came to 17 bases. The germline V gene has CDR1 SGHAT and CDR2 FQNNGV. CDR3 residues: CASSLPHGGNYEQYF. CDR3 coding DNA: TGTGCCAGCAGCCTACCCCACGGGGGAAACTACGAGCAGTACTTC. The whole variable domain, filled in from reference TRBV11-2 and TRBJ2-7, reads EAGVAQSPRYKIIEKRQSVAFWCNPISGHATLYWYQQILGQGPKLLIQFQNNGVVDDSQLPKDRFSAERLKGVDSTLKIQPAKLEDSAVYLCASSLPHGGNYEQYFGPGTRLTVT.

This clonotype was counted a few times. The chain combines TRBV7-2 with TRBJ2-1; 7 nucleotides line up with TRBD2. V was pared by 1 base and J by 10 bases, with 10 bases of the junction left unmatched. Germline CDR1 reads SGHTA; CDR2 reads FQGNSA. This CDR3 has 15 amino acids. The CDR3 here is CASSLDPSGGREQFF. The CDR3 DNA sequence: TGTGCCAGCAGCTTAGATCCTAGCGGAGGTCGGGAGCAGTTCTTC.

The sample holds a few counts of this clonotype. The chain recombines TRBV19 with TRBJ1-5; 9 bases fit TRBD1. The CDR3 has 15 amino acids. Per germline, CDR1 LNHDA and CDR2 SQIVND (reference sequence). Losses at the gene ends were 5 bases for V and 7 bases for J; bases not matched to a gene: 9. In nucleotides, the CDR3 is TGTGCCAGTAGTGTCCGGGACAGGGTCAACCAGCCCCAGCATTTT. It translates to CASSVRDRVNQPQHF.

This clonotype was recorded a few times. The genes are TRBV12-3 or TRBV12-4 and TRBJ2-1; D is unresolved. V was trimmed by 3 bases and J by 2 bases, leaving 11 bases between them. The CDR3 has 15 amino acids. CDR3 DNA sequence: TGTGCCAGCAGTTTGCCCCTACAACCCTACAATGAGCAGTTCTTC. Translating gives CASSLPLQPYNEQFF.

This clonotype came up a few times. The chain uses TRBV12-3 or TRBV12-4 and TRBJ2-3; possibly TRBD2 for D (7 bases). Trimming removed 7 bases at V and 5 bases at J, with 19 bases between. The CDR3 extends over 15 amino acids. CDR3 in amino acids: CASTSQGRALDTQYF. DNA for the CDR3: TGTGCCAGCACCAGTCAGGGGAGGGCCCTAGATACGCAGTATTTT.

This clonotype came up many times. The chain links TRBV2 to TRBJ1-2, with 9 bases identical to TRBD1. Germline assignment: CDR1 SNHLY and CDR2 FYNNEI. The V gene end was trimmed by 4 bases and the J gene end by 6 bases; junction bases not matched to a gene: 9. CDR3 length equals 15 residues. CDR3 residues: CASSAGRDRVNGYTF. The CDR3, as DNA: TGTGCCAGCAGTGCGGGCCGGGACAGGGTTAATGGCTACACCTTC. The entire variable domain, with the rest obtained from reference TRBV2 and TRBJ1-2, is as follows: EPEVTQTPSHQVTQMGQEVILRCVPISNHLYFYWYRQILGQKVEFLVSFYNNEISEKSEIFDDQFSVERPDGSNFTLKIRSTKLEDSAMYFCASSAGRDRVNGYTFGSGTRLTVV.

This clonotype was seen only a few times. The genes are TRBV4-1 and TRBJ1-1, with D unresolved. Germline assignment: CDR1 MGHRA and CDR2 YSYEKL. The V and J ends lost 0 bases and 6 bases respectively, with 26 bases between them. The CDR3 extends over 19 amino acids. The CDR3 region is CASSQDKVMSGKVWAEAFF. The DNA for the CDR3 is TGCGCCAGCAGCCAAGATAAGGTGATGAGCGGTAAAGTTTGGGCTGAAGCTTTCTTT.

This clonotype was detected a few times. The rearrangement joins TRBV12-3 or TRBV12-4 to TRBJ2-1; D uncertain. Trimming pared 2 bases from V and 9 bases from J, leaving 8 bases between. The length of the CDR3 is 12 residues. The CDR3 DNA follows: TGTGCCAGCAGTTTAATCGTTGGTGAGCAGTTCTTC. Protein sequence: CASSLIVGEQFF.

This clonotype was counted a few times. This chain joins TRBV9 and TRBJ1-5; D might be TRBD1 (5 bases). CDR1 SGDLS and CDR2 YYNGEE come from the germline V gene. With 2 bases removed from V and 6 bases from J, the gap between germline ends came to 12 bases. CDR3 length: 14 amino acids. The CDR3 is CASSVGGGTQPQHF. CDR3 DNA sequence: TGTGCCAGCAGCGTGGGGGGGGGGACTCAGCCCCAGCATTTT.

V usage is TRBV7-9 and J usage is TRBJ2-1; D perhaps matches TRBD2 (6 bases). This CDR3 is built from 17 residues. CDR1 SEHNR and CDR2 FQNEAQ come from the germline V gene (reference sequence). The germline V and J ends were trimmed by 4 bases and 2 bases, with 18 bases remaining between them. CDR3 amino acids: CASSSTASATPYNEQFF. The CDR3 bases are TGTGCCAGCAGCTCCACGGCTAGCGCGACCCCCTACAATGAGCAGTTCTTC. The whole variable domain, remainder taken from reference TRBV7-9 and TRBJ2-1, is DTGVSQNPRHKITKRGQNVTFRCDPISEHNRLYWYRQTLGQGPEFLTYFQNEAQLEKSRLLSDRFSAERPKGSFSTLEIQRTEQGDSAMYLCASSSTASATPYNEQFFGPGTRLTVL.